This is a list of T cell receptor beta chains from one sample in a study of T cells in Graves' hyperthyroidism and ophthalmopathy. Via MiXCR, TCRdb re-called the multiplex PCR reads, giving one row per CDR3 protein. The data contain around 250,000 distinct CDR3 sequences, about 15% of them singletons. Sequencing was performed on blood. The receptors come from a woman in her 40s with Graves' hyperthyroidism that later progressed to Graves' ophthalmopathy. CDR3s include the opening cysteine and the closing phenylalanine or tryptophan. The D gene is left open where the match is weak. The listing skips clone size in some rows; elsewhere it reads once, few, many or a size class.

v_call	clone_size	j_call	d_call	cdr3_aa	cdr3_nt
TRBV18	many	TRBJ2-1	TRBD2	CASSLLGLAFYGEQFF	TGTGCCAGCTCACTACTGGGACTAGCATTTTACGGTGAGCAGTTCTTC
TRBV4-2	many	TRBJ1-6	.	CASSQRNSPLHF	TGTGCCAGCAGCCAACGCAATTCACCCCTCCACTTT
TRBV19	few	TRBJ1-1	.	CASSVSAQTEAFF	TGTGCCAGTAGTGTTTCGGCACAGACCGAAGCTTTCTTT
TRBV7-3	.	TRBJ2-2	.	CASSHRGVGELFF	TGTGCCAGCAGCCATCGAGGGGTCGGGGAGCTGTTTTTT
TRBV3-1	.	TRBJ2-5	.	CASSQAGQQETQYF	TGTGCCAGCAGCCAAGCGGGTCAGCAAGAGACCCAGTACTTC
TRBV7-8	many	TRBJ2-7	.	CASSLNSRFSMTYEQYF	TGTGCCAGCAGCTTAAATTCCAGGTTTTCTATGACCTACGAGCAGTACTTC
TRBV4-1	.	TRBJ1-4	.	CASSPLSRTTNEKLFF	TGCGCCAGCAGCCCCTTATCCAGGACAACTAATGAAAAACTGTTTTTT
TRBV19	.	TRBJ1-5	.	CASSIDHGSNQPQHF	TGTGCCAGTAGTATAGACCACGGTAGCAATCAGCCCCAGCATTTT
TRBV20-1	.	TRBJ1-4	.	CSARVTSMAKLFF	TGCAGTGCTAGAGTTACTTCGATGGCCAAACTGTTTTTT
TRBV2	many	TRBJ2-7	TRBD2	CASTEGTSGFYEQYF	TGTGCCAGCACCGAAGGGACTAGCGGGTTCTACGAGCAGTACTTC
TRBV28	many	TRBJ1-2	.	CASTARLGVYGYTF	TGTGCCAGCACCGCCCGGCTGGGGGTCTATGGCTACACCTTC
TRBV6-1	many	TRBJ2-3	TRBD2	CASSLAEPYTDTQYF	TGTGCCAGCAGTCTAGCGGAACCATACACAGATACGCAGTATTTT
TRBV28	many	TRBJ2-7	TRBD2	CASSPTSGRVEQYF	TGTGCCAGCAGTCCAACTAGCGGGAGGGTCGAGCAGTACTTC
TRBV19	many	TRBJ1-1	.	CATGRGTNTEAFF	TGTGCCACCGGCCGGGGTACGAACACTGAAGCTTTCTTT
TRBV7-8	many	TRBJ1-6	.	CASSLRRTSTNNSPLHF	TGTGCCAGCAGCTTACGCAGGACCAGTACAAATAATTCACCCCTCCACTTT
TRBV28	many	TRBJ2-2	.	CASSPRIGELFF	TGTGCCAGCAGCCCGCGGATCGGGGAGCTGTTTTTT
TRBV20-1	many	TRBJ2-3	.	CSARDHFGTRSTDTQYF	TGCAGTGCTAGAGATCACTTCGGAACTAGATCCACAGATACGCAGTATTTT
TRBV2	many	TRBJ2-5	TRBD2	CASSVLAEETQYF	TGTGCCAGCAGTGTTCTAGCGGAAGAGACCCAGTACTTC
TRBV7-2	many	TRBJ1-5	.	CASSLGGNSNQPQHF	TGTGCCAGCAGCTTAGGGGGGAATAGCAATCAGCCCCAGCATTTT
TRBV2	many	TRBJ2-1	TRBD1	CASSRDRGRDNEQFF	TGTGCCAGCAGTAGGGACAGGGGTAGGGACAATGAGCAGTTCTTC
TRBV20-1	many	TRBJ2-7	TRBD2	CSAIPGGSFQQYF	TGCAGTGCTATCCCGGGGGGGAGTTTCCAGCAGTACTTC
TRBV27	many	TRBJ2-1	.	CASSADGGSYNEQFF	TGTGCCAGCAGTGCGGACGGTGGGTCCTACAATGAGCAGTTCTTC
TRBV3-1	many	TRBJ2-1	TRBD2	CASSLGLAGRPNEQFF	TGTGCCAGCAGCCTAGGACTAGCGGGCCGTCCCAATGAGCAGTTCTTC
TRBV7-9	.	TRBJ1-1	.	CASSRDPRVPNTEAFF	TGTGCCAGCAGTCGTGATCCAAGGGTCCCGAACACTGAAGCTTTCTTT